These 5 T cell receptor beta chains originate from one sample sequenced in a study of shared clonotypes between healthy human individuals. Profiled with immunoSEQ multiplex PCR; TCRdb holds only in-frame clones, not every one. The sample lists 2 million to 3 million clones; over 85% were seen once. Sample: naive CD4+ T cells from PBMCs. Documented subset: CD45RA+ positively selected. These receptors were obtained from a young man in good health. Some clones in this sample may be carry-over from other donors' samples.

The chain is built from TRBV5-1 and TRBJ2-7; TRBD1 is a possible D gene (6 bases). V was pared by 2 bases and J by 3 bases, with 12 bases between. The germline gives CDR1 SGHRS, CDR2 YFSETQ. The CDR3 is 14 amino acids. CDR3 DNA sequence: TGCGCCAGCAGCTTTACTCGGGACAACTACGAGCAGTACTTC. Amino acid sequence: CASSFTRDNYEQYF.

The chain uses TRBV28 and TRBJ1-3; TRBD1 aligns across 7 bases. After removal of 8 bases from V and 0 bases from J, the junction contained 4 bases not matched to a gene. This CDR3 is built from 14 residues. Per germline, CDR1 MDHEN and CDR2 SYDVKM. The CDR3 spells CASLDRPSGNTIYF. In DNA, the CDR3 is TGTGCCAGCCTGGACAGGCCCTCTGGAAACACCATATATTTT.

The V gene is TRBV7-9, the J gene TRBJ2-1; D possibly matches TRBD1 or TRBD2 (6 bases each). Trimming stripped 5 bases from V and 11 bases from J, with 16 bases between. The CDR3 loop spans 13 amino acids. Germline CDR1 reads SEHNR; CDR2 reads FQNEAQ (reference sequence). The CDR3 DNA sequence: TGTGCCAGCAGCCGCATCCGGGGGCCGAAGCAGTTCTTC. This codes for CASSRIRGPKQFF. The full variable domain, with the rest looked up from reference TRBV7-9 and TRBJ2-1, is DTGVSQNPRHKITKRGQNVTFRCDPISEHNRLYWYRQTLGQGPEFLTYFQNEAQLEKSRLLSDRFSAERPKGSFSTLEIQRTEQGDSAMYLCASSRIRGPKQFFGPGTRLTVL.

The chain recombines TRBV14 with TRBJ2-1; D uncertain. This CDR3 has 13 amino acids. Trimming stripped 5 bases from V and 3 bases from J, with 8 bases between. Germline CDR1 SGHDN, CDR2 FVKESK. CDR3 amino acids: CASSELGYNEQFF. CDR3 in DNA: TGTGCCAGCAGCGAATTAGGCTACAATGAGCAGTTCTTC. The full variable domain, its missing parts supplied by reference TRBV14 and TRBJ2-1, is EAGVTQFPSHSVIEKGQTVTLRCDPISGHDNLYWYRRVMGKEIKFLLHFVKESKQDESGMPNNRFLAERTGGTYSTLKVQPAELEDSGVYFCASSELGYNEQFFGPGTRLTVL.

The chain is built from TRBV7-2 and TRBJ2-1; TRBD1 aligns across 7 bases. Looked up from germline, CDR1 is SGHTA and CDR2 is FQGNSA. The CDR3 is 15 residues long. Unmatched junction bases numbered 8, after V lost 8 bases and J lost 1 base. CDR3 protein: CASGERGRSYNEQFF. Written as DNA, the CDR3 is TGTGCCAGCGGGGAAAGGGGGCGGTCCTACAATGAGCAGTTCTTC.